The 6 T cell receptor beta chains presented below share a single source sample, sequenced in a study of blood T cell repertoires in COVID-19. Here immunoSEQ multiplex PCR was the method, and the copy in TCRdb shows in-frame clones only, minus some. Among around 100,000 clones listed, about 80% were seen once. The specimen was peripheral blood. These receptors came from a woman older than 75 with active or convalescent COVID-19.

The rearrangement joins TRBV28 to TRBJ1-1, with 8 bases lining up with TRBD1. The junction had 11 bases not matched to a gene; V was cut back by 10 bases and J by 1 base. The CDR3 totals 15 residues. Germline V gene data show CDR1 as MDHEN and CDR2 as SYDVKM. CDR3 DNA sequence: TGTGCCACGCGGGTGACGGGACAGGAGAACACTGAAGCTTTCTTT. This sequence encodes CATRVTGQENTEAFF.

The J gene is TRBJ2-1, the V gene TRBV7-2; 8 bases line up with TRBD2. V shed 1 base, J shed 8 bases, and the junction held 7 bases outside the gene matches. CDR3 length: 15 amino acids. CDR1 is SGHTA and CDR2 is FQGNSA in the germline V gene. The CDR3 DNA is TGTGCCAGCAGCTTAGTAGTAGCGGGAACCTATGAGCAGTTCTTC. Amino acids: CASSLVVAGTYEQFF.

The sample holds a few counts of this clone. The chain is built from TRBV4-2 and TRBJ2-1, with 11 bases aligning to TRBD2. V was clipped by 0 bases and J by 5 bases; unmatched bases: 3. CDR1 and CDR2 (germline): LGHNA, YNFKEQ. The CDR3 is 16 residues long. The DNA of the CDR3 is TGTGCCAGCAGCCAAGATCTGACTAGCGGGAACAATGAGCAGTTCTTC. This gives the protein CASSQDLTSGNNEQFF.

V gene TRBV9 combines with J gene TRBJ2-7; 10 nucleotides align to TRBD1. J gave up 3 bases and V 4 bases, and 7 bases lay outside the gene matches. Germline V gives CDR1 SGDLS, CDR2 YYNGEE. There are 15 residues in the CDR3. The CDR3 DNA sequence: TGTGCCAGCAGCATAGGGACAGGGGCTCTCTACGAGCAGTACTTC. It translates to CASSIGTGALYEQYF.

The chain employs TRBV27 and TRBJ1-6; 7 bases align to TRBD1. In germline, CDR1 is MNHEY, CDR2 SMNVEV (reference sequence). The CDR3 is 14 amino acids. With V trimmed by 1 base and J by 7 bases, 1 base remained unmatched. The CDR3 DNA follows: TGTGCCAGCAGTTTATTAGGGGGCAATTCACCCCTCCACTTT. This codes for CASSLLGGNSPLHF.

This clone has a single count. The V call is TRBV6-2 or TRBV6-3, the J call TRBJ1-1; D gene ambiguous. Looked up from germline, CDR1 is MNHEY and CDR2 is SVGEGT. The CDR3 length is 12 residues. Trimming stripped 5 bases from V and 7 bases from J, with 11 bases between. CDR3 sequence: CASSPSWLEAFF. The CDR3 nucleotides read TGTGCCAGCAGTCCATCCTGGCTTGAAGCTTTCTTT.